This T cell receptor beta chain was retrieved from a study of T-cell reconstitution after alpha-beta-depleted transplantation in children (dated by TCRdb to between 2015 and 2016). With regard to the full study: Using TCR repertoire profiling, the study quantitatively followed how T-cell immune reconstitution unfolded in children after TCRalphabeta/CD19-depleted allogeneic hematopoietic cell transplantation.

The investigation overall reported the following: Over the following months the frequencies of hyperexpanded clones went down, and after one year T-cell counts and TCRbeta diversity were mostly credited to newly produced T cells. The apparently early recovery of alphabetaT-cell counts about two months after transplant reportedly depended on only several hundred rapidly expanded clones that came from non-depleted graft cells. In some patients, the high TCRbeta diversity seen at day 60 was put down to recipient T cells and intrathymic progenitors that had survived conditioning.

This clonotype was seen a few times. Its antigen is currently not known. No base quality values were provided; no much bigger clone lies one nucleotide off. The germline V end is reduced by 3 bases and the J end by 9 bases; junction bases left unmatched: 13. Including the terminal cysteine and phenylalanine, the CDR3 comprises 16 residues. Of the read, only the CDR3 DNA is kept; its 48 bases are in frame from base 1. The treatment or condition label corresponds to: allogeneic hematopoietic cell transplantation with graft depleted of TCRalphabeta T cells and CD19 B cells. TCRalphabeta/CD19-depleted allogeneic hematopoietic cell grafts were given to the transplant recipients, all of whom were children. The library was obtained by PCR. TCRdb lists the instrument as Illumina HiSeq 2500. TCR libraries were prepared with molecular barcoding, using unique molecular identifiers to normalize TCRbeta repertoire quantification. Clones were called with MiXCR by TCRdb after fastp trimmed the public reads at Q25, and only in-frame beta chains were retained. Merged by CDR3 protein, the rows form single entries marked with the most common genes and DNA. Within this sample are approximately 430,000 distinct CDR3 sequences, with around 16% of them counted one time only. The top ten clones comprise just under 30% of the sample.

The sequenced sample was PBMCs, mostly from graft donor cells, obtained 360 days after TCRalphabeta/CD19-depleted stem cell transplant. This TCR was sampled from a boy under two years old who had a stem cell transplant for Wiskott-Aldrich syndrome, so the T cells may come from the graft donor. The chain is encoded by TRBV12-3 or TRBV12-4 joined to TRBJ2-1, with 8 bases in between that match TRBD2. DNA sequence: TGTGCCAGCAGTTTTACCCCCAGCGGGAGTGGCAGTGAGCAGTTCTTC. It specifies CASSFTPSGSGSEQFF.